This T cell receptor (beta chain) was sequenced in a study of OX40 agonist ivuxolimab in advanced cancers. About the research overall: The study treated patients with ivuxolimab, an agonistic anti-OX40 (CD134) antibody. Patients were dosed intravenously with ivuxolimab at 0.01 to 10 mg/kg every 2 weeks. Findings of the study overall: More expanded clones were seen, on average, in CD8+ T cells than in CD4+. Both blood CD4+ and CD8+ T cells showed clonal growth by week 6 at 0.1 to 3.0 mg/kg.

The table came from immunoSEQ multiplex PCR; TCRdb's copy has only in-frame clones and leaves some out. The repertoire includes 35,000 to 55,000 clones, 87% of them detected once, and more than 13% sits in the top ten. The ends were cut back, 2 bases at V and 0 bases at J, with 8 bases in the middle. Germline V gene lookup returns CDR1 LGHNA and CDR2 YNFKEQ. The CDR3 is 15 amino acids. The sample holds a few counts of this clone. Antigen: not known. The sequencing here drew on CD4+ or CD8+ T cells sorted from blood, taken in a trial of the OX40 agonist ivuxolimab. The receptor's source is an adult with an advanced solid tumor such as melanoma, head and neck, liver or kidney cancer. This chain joins TRBV4-2 and TRBJ2-1; perhaps TRBD2 as D (6 bases). The DNA of the CDR3 is TGTGCCAGCAGCCAACTAGCGAGCTCCTACAATGAGCAGTTCTTC. It encodes CASSQLASSYNEQFF.